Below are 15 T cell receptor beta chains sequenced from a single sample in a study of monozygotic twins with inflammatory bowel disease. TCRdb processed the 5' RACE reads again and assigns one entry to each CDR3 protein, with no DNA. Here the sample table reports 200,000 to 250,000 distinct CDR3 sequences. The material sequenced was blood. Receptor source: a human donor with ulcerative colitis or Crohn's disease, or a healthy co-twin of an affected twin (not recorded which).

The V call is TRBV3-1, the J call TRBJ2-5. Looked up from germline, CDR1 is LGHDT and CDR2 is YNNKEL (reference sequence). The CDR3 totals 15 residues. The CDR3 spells CASSQDRDFEETQYF.

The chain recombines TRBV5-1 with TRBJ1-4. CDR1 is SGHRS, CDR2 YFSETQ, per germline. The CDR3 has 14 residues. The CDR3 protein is CASSLVAGGEKLFF.

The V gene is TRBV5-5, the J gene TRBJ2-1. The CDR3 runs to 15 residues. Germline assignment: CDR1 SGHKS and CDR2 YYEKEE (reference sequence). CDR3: CASSLGPGVYNEQFF.

CDR3 sequence reads: CAWRRIAGVNEQFF. The chain combines TRBV30 with TRBJ2-1; the TCRdb D gene call, TRBD2, has no DNA to confirm it. The CDR3 spans 14 residues. Germline loops: CDR1 GTSNPN, CDR2 SVGIG (reference sequence).

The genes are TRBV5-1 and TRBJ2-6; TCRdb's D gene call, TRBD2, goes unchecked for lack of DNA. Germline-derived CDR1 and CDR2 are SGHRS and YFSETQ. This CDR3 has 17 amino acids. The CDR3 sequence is CASSLAGGGSGANVLTF.

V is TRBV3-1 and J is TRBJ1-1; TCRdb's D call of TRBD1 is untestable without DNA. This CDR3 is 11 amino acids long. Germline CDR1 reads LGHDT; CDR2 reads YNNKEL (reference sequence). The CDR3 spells CASRDSTEAFF.

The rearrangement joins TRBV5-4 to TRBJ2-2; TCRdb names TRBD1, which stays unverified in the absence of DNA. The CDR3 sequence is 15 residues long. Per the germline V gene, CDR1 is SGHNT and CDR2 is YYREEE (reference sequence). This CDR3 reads CASSVRGEGTGELFF.

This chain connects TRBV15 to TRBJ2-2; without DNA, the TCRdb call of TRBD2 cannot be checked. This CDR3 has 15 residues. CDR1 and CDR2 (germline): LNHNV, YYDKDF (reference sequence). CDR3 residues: CATSRDPGPPGELFF.

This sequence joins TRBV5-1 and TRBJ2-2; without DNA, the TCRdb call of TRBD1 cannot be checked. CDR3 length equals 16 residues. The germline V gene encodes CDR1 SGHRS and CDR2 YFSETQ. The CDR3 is CASSAGTTMNTGELFF.

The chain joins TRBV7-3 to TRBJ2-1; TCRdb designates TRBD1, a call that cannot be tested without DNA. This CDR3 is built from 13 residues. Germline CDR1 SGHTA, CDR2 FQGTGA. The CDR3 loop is CASSLGDTNEQFF.

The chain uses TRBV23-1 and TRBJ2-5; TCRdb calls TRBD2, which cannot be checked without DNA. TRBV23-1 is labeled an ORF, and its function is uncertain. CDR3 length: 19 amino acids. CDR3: CASSPGRLAGGYEVETQYF.

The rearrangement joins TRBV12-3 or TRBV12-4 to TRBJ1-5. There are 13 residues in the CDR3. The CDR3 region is CASSLDSHQPQHF.

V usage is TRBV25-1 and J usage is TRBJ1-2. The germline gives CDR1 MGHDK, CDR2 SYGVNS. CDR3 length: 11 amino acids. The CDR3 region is CASSFGYGYTF.

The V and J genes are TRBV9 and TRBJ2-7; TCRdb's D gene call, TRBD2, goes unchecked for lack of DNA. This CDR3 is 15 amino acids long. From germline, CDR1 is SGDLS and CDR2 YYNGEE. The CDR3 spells CASSVGTSGSDEQYF.

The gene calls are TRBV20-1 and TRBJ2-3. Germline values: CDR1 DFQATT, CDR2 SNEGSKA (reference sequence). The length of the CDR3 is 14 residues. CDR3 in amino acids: CSARDRKPTDTQYF.